These 29 T cell receptor beta chains came from one sample sequenced in a study of Tregs in tolerant kidney transplant recipients. Mixed chimerism was transient after nonmyeloablative marrow transplants from related graft donors. Assay: immunoSEQ multiplex PCR; the TCRdb copy retains only in-frame clones and omits some. The table records roughly 64,000 clones, 70% to 90% of them present only once. Specimen: CD4+ T cells from blood (PBMCs), collected 6 months after the transplant. The receptors stem from a human patient who received a combined kidney and bone marrow transplant. Some of these T cells may belong to the graft donor.

In DNA, the CDR3 is TGTGCCGGGGGGGGAATCTATGGCTACACCTTC. Amino acids: CAGGGIYGYTF. The chain carries TRBV19 and TRBJ1-2; D is perhaps TRBD1 (5 bases). The CDR3 covers 11 residues. Germline V gene lookup returns CDR1 LNHDA and CDR2 SQIVND (reference sequence). V lost 11 bases to trimming and J lost 4 bases, with 11 bases between them.

The chain links TRBV29-1 to TRBJ2-3, with 12 bases matching TRBD2. The ends lost 4 bases at V and 2 bases at J; junction bases unmatched: 4. This CDR3 spans 15 amino acids. Per germline, CDR1 SQVTM and CDR2 ANQGSEA. CDR3 residues: CSVGLAGVPTDTQYF. The CDR3 region has the DNA TGCAGCGTTGGACTAGCGGGAGTGCCCACAGATACGCAGTATTTT.

The V and J genes are TRBV18 and TRBJ1-4, with 7 bases lining up with TRBD1. V shed 1 base, J shed 0 bases, and the junction held 2 bases outside the gene matches. The CDR3 is 16 amino acids. Looked up from germline, CDR1 is KGHSH and CDR2 is LQKENI. The CDR3 DNA sequence: TGTGCCAGCTCACCACAGCAGGGGGCAACTAATGAAAAACTGTTTTTT. Protein product: CASSPQQGATNEKLFF.

The rearrangement links TRBV5-1 to TRBJ1-2, with TRBD1 identical over 8 bases. Germline-derived CDR1 and CDR2 are SGHRS and YFSETQ. J lost 4 bases, V lost 0 bases, and 8 bases had no gene match. The CDR3 contains 16 residues. CDR3 bases: TGCGCCAGCAGCTTGGATGGCAGGGGGCCGGGCTATGGCTACACCTTC. It specifies CASSLDGRGPGYGYTF.

The chain has TRBV11-2 and TRBJ2-5; D is unclear. The J call may be incorrect, as the DNA end agrees better with TRBJ2-7. Per germline, CDR1 SGHAT and CDR2 FQNNGV. The CDR3 length is 14 residues. CDR3 nucleotides: TGTGCCAGCGCACCGAGGATTAGCTCCTACGAGCAGTACTTC. Translation: CASAPRISSYEQYF.

The rearrangement uses TRBV11-3 and TRBJ2-7, with D possibly TRBD1 on 6 matching bases. The CDR3 spans 15 residues. Germline assignment: CDR1 SGHNT and CDR2 YENEEA. With 2 bases removed from V and 0 bases from J, the gap between germline ends came to 11 bases. The DNA of the CDR3 is TGTGCCAGCAGCTTAAGCGGACAGAGCTCCTACGAGCAGTACTTC. It is translated as CASSLSGQSSYEQYF.

The CDR3 nucleotides read TGTGCCAGCGCGAAAGGAGGGTGGGAGTCAGATACGCAGTATTTT. Protein: CASAKGGWESDTQYF. The V gene is TRBV11-3, the J gene TRBJ2-3; tentatively, D is TRBD2 (6 bases). This CDR3 spans 15 amino acids. Looked up from germline, CDR1 is SGHNT and CDR2 is YENEEA. The V gene lost 8 bases and the J gene lost 4 bases, with 19 bases spanning the gap.

In this sample, this clone turned up once. The chain joins TRBV29-1 to TRBJ2-7, with 8 nucleotides matching TRBD2. Germline CDR1 and CDR2: SQVTM and ANQGSEA. Germline trimming cut 1 base from V and 6 bases from J; bases unmatched to any gene: 5. This CDR3 spans 13 amino acids. The CDR3 DNA is TGCAGCGTTGAAGTTCCGGGAGGGCGCGAGCAGTACTTC. It specifies CSVEVPGGREQYF.

V usage is TRBV2 and J usage is TRBJ2-2, with 7 positions matching TRBD2. The CDR3 covers 13 residues. The V segment lost 7 bases and the J segment 4 bases; nucleotides outside the gene matches: 3. Germline V CDR1 and CDR2: SNHLY, FYNNEI. CDR3 DNA sequence: TGTGCCAGCAATAGCGGGTCCACCGGGGAGCTGTTTTTT. Translating it yields CASNSGSTGELFF.

This sequence joins TRBV30 and TRBJ1-5; D is possibly TRBD1 (6 bases). Per the germline V gene, CDR1 is GTSNPN and CDR2 is SVGIG (reference sequence). The CDR3 contains 15 residues. Trimming removed 1 base at V and 5 bases at J, with 15 bases between. The CDR3 DNA sequence: TGTGCCTGGAGTGGACCAGGGGCAGGGTATCAGCCCCAGCATTTT. Translated, it gives CAWSGPGAGYQPQHF.

The J gene is TRBJ2-7, the V gene TRBV11-3; a possible D gene is TRBD1 (5 bases). Germline CDR1 reads SGHNT; CDR2 reads YENEEA. V was shortened by 0 bases and J by 9 bases, with 9 bases between the two germline ends. The CDR3 sequence is 12 residues long. The CDR3 is CASSLDLQGQYF. As DNA, the CDR3 is TGTGCCAGCAGCTTAGATCTTCAGGGGCAGTACTTC. Looking up the rest from reference TRBV11-3 and TRBJ2-7 gives the full variable domain: EAGVVQSPRYKIIEKKQPVAFWCNPISGHNTLYWYLQNLGQGPELLIRYENEEAVDDSQLPKDRFSAERLKGVDSTLKIQPAELGDSAVYLCASSLDLQGQYFGPGTRLTVT.

The chain carries TRBV18 and TRBJ1-4; D remains unclear. Germline V gene lookup returns CDR1 KGHSH and CDR2 LQKENI. The V end lost 3 bases, the J end lost 0 bases, and 14 bases lay between the germline ends. The CDR3 contains 17 residues. DNA of the CDR3: TGTGCCAGCTCACCCCAGCCGGCCGGGACAACTAATGAAAAACTGTTTTTT. The encoded protein is CASSPQPAGTTNEKLFF.

The chain employs TRBV7-3 and TRBJ2-3, with TRBD1 identical over 7 bases. CDR1 and CDR2 (germline): SGHTA, FQGTGA. The CDR3 consists of 17 residues. J was trimmed by 3 bases and V by 5 bases; bases with no gene match: 14. The CDR3 DNA is TGTGCCAGCAGCCCCATTACGACAGGGCGCTGGACAGATACGCAGTATTTT. Its protein product is CASSPITTGRWTDTQYF.

This clone was counted once. The CDR3 DNA follows: TGTGCCAGCAGCTGGGGAGTGCTTGAAGCTTTCTTT. Translated, it gives CASSWGVLEAFF. The V gene is TRBV7-7, the J gene TRBJ1-1; the D is unclear. The CDR3 loop spans 12 amino acids. V lost 4 bases and J lost 7, with 10 bases in between. The germline V gene encodes CDR1 SSHAT and CDR2 FNYEAQ (reference sequence).

The genes are TRBV7-2 and TRBJ2-5, with 7 nucleotides matching TRBD1. Per the germline V gene, CDR1 is SGHTA and CDR2 is FQGNSA. Trimming removed 5 bases from V and 5 bases from J; junction bases left unmatched: 14. The CDR3 has 16 residues. The CDR3 region has the DNA TGTGCCAGCAGCGAGGGGCATAACAGGGGTGGGGAGACCCAGTACTTC. Encoded protein: CASSEGHNRGGETQYF.

This chain links TRBV14 with TRBJ1-4; D is undetermined. The CDR3 is 14 amino acids. With 1 base removed from V and 7 bases from J, the gap between germline ends came to 10 bases. CDR1 is SGHDN and CDR2 is FVKESK in the germline V gene. The CDR3 is CASSQGGRAEKLFF. CDR3 in DNA: TGTGCCAGCAGCCAAGGAGGGAGGGCTGAAAAACTGTTTTTT.

In regard to this clone: At the DNA level, this CDR3 is encoded by other sequences in the same sample as well. The chain employs TRBV7-9 and TRBJ1-6; 8 bases are shared with TRBD1. V trimming: 5 bases; J trimming: 13 bases; junction bases outside the gene matches: 7. From germline, CDR1 is SEHNR and CDR2 FQNEAQ (reference sequence). The CDR3 runs 13 residues. CDR3 bases: TGTGCCAGCAGCAAGGACAGGGAATCCCCCCTCCACTTT. This sequence encodes CASSKDRESPLHF.

This chain uses TRBV5-1 with TRBJ2-5; the D is unclear. CDR1 and CDR2 from the germline V gene are SGHRS and YFSETQ. V shed 1 base and J shed 2 bases, with 6 bases lying between them. The CDR3 length is 13 residues. CDR3 in DNA: TGCGCCAGCAGCTTGCAGACACAAGAGACCCAGTACTTC. As protein: CASSLQTQETQYF.

The chain couples TRBV7-8 to TRBJ2-5, with 7 bases aligning to TRBD1. The J call is doubtful: the DNA matches TRBJ2-7 better. The CDR3 covers 15 residues. The germline gives CDR1 SGHVS, CDR2 FQNEAQ. CDR3 residues: CASSLAGTDFYEQYF. CDR3 nucleotide sequence: TGTGCCAGCAGCTTAGCCGGGACAGATTTCTACGAGCAGTACTTC.

The rearrangement joins TRBV4-2 to TRBJ2-7; 9 bases are a match to TRBD2. Germline V gene sequence: CDR1 LGHNA, CDR2 YNFKEQ. The CDR3 length is 15 residues. Trimming cost V 2 bases and J 5 bases; bases outside gene matches: 7. In DNA, the CDR3 is TGTGCCAGCAGCCAATTCAGCGGGGGGTTCGACGAGCAGTACTTC. The encoded protein is CASSQFSGGFDEQYF.

The V call is TRBV5-1, the J call TRBJ2-5; 8 nucleotides align to TRBD2. The CDR3 totals 14 residues. V lost 4 bases, J lost 4 bases, and 6 bases stayed unmatched. The germline CDR1 and CDR2 sequences are SGHRS and YFSETQ. CDR3 sequence reads: CASSPGLARETQYF. CDR3 nucleotides: TGCGCCAGCAGCCCAGGACTAGCCCGAGAGACCCAGTACTTC.

The chain couples TRBV27 to TRBJ1-2, with D possibly matching TRBD1 (6 bases). This CDR3 region has 13 residues. The germline gives CDR1 MNHEY, CDR2 SMNVEV (reference sequence). Between the trimmed V and J ends, which lost 5 bases and 13 bases, there was a span of 20 bases. The CDR3 nucleotides read TGTGCCAGCAGTCCCTCAGGGTCCCAGGGGATCACCTTC. It encodes CASSPSGSQGITF.

The rearrangement uses TRBV18 and TRBJ1-2; D is unclear. This CDR3 comprises 16 residues. V was pared by 1 base and J by 0 bases, with 12 bases between. From germline, CDR1 is KGHSH and CDR2 LQKENI. The CDR3 protein is CASSPLGVQANYGYTF. In DNA, the CDR3 is TGTGCCAGCTCACCACTAGGCGTCCAGGCTAACTATGGCTACACCTTC.

The chain links TRBV5-1 to TRBJ2-3, with D maybe TRBD2 (6 bases). The CDR3 is 15 amino acids. Trimming left V 4 bases short and J 2 bases short, with 14 bases between. Germline V lookup: CDR1 SGHRS, CDR2 YFSETQ. The CDR3 sequence: CASSLYGGPTDTQYF. As DNA, the CDR3 is TGCGCCAGCAGCCTTTACGGGGGTCCCACAGATACGCAGTATTTT.

The gene calls are TRBV7-2 and TRBJ1-3; possible D gene TRBD1, 5 bases. The CDR3 covers 15 residues. V gave up 6 bases and J gave up 2 bases, with 14 bases separating them. The germline CDR1 and CDR2 sequences are SGHTA and FQGNSA. CDR3 loop: CASRLGPLTGNTIYF. As DNA, the CDR3 is TGTGCCAGCAGGCTGGGGCCCTTGACTGGAAACACCATATATTTT.

J is TRBJ2-1 and V is TRBV28, with 10 bases lining up with TRBD2. The CDR3 runs to 16 residues. Trimming took 3 bases from V and 10 from J; bases not matched to a gene: 12. CDR1 MDHEN and CDR2 SYDVKM come from the germline V gene. CDR3 sequence reads: CASSFRRTSGLREQFF. CDR3 nucleotides: TGTGCCAGCAGTTTCCGGAGGACTAGCGGACTAAGGGAGCAGTTCTTC.

The rearrangement joins TRBV2 to TRBJ2-2, with no clear D. The V and J ends lost 4 bases and 7 bases respectively, with 16 bases between them. The CDR3 covers 15 residues. Per the germline V gene, CDR1 is SNHLY and CDR2 is FYNNEI. As DNA, the CDR3 is TGTGCCAGCAGTGGATTGGCAGGCGTGGACGGGGAGCTGTTTTTT. It codes for CASSGLAGVDGELFF.

The rearrangement uses TRBV7-8 and TRBJ1-5; no firm D call. The CDR3 is made up of 17 amino acids. Germline V lookup: CDR1 SGHVS, CDR2 FQNEAQ. Trimming removed 5 bases at V and 7 bases at J, with 24 bases between. This CDR3 is CASSPFGGLASIQPQHF. The DNA for the CDR3 is TGTGCCAGCAGCCCGTTCGGTGGTTTAGCCTCAATCCAGCCCCAGCATTTT.

Concerning this clone itself: One end of the junction does not line up with germline, which may come from a read error. V is TRBV7-2 and J is TRBJ1-2; 8 positions match TRBD1. This CDR3 spans 15 amino acids. In germline, CDR1 is SGHTA, CDR2 FQGNSA. The CDR3 region is CASSLGQGTNYGYTF. The CDR3 DNA reads TGTGCCAGCAGTTTAGGACAGGGAACTAACTATGGCTACACCTTC.